The 17 T cell receptor beta chains listed next were all sequenced from one sample in a study of CD8 T cell repertoires and HIV-1 epitope variants (TCRdb year 2020). To prepare the library, the immunoSEQ multiplex PCR assay was applied. TCRdb carries this immuneACCESS record with in-frame sequences only. Its versions omit some clonotypes, under half of them owing to an unresolved V gene in the studies checked, with the rest unexplained. For this sample the table gives more than 2,000 clones, of which 65% to 75% were detected only once. 40% to 55% of the sample is held by the ten biggest clonotypes. These receptors have no identified antigens. The sample comprised cultured CD8+ T cells derived from PBMCs. All receptors come from a male donor with HIV.

V usage is TRBV27 and J usage is TRBJ1-4, with D possibly TRBD1 on 5 matching bases. Trimming shortened V by 6 bases and J by 4 bases, and 15 bases separated the two germline ends. The CDR3 has 15 residues. Germline V gives CDR1 MNHEY, CDR2 SMNVEV (reference sequence). The CDR3 DNA follows: TGTGCCAGCAGCCGTACCGGGACCCATAATGAAAAACTGTTTTTT. Translated, it gives CASSRTGTHNEKLFF.

The V gene is TRBV18, the J gene TRBJ1-1; D uncertain. CDR1 is KGHSH and CDR2 is LQKENI in the germline V gene. CDR3 size: 14 residues. Trimming took 2 bases from V and 2 from J, leaving 9 bases between them. CDR3 protein: CASSPFPDNTEAFF. The CDR3 DNA sequence: TGTGCCAGCTCACCATTTCCAGATAACACTGAAGCTTTCTTT.

This clone was counted between two and nine times. The chain carries TRBV29-1 and TRBJ2-1; D call uncertain. Between the trimmed V and J ends, which lost 6 bases and 6 bases, there was a span of 12 bases. The CDR3 is 12 amino acids. CDR1 and CDR2 from the germline V gene are SQVTM and ANQGSEA. The CDR3 loop reads CSVLQRANEQFF. In nucleotides, the CDR3 is TGCAGCGTCCTCCAAAGGGCCAATGAGCAGTTCTTC.

This chain uses TRBV18 with TRBJ2-7, with 8 bases that match TRBD1. V dropped 5 bases and J dropped 7; count of bases not matched to a gene: 10. The CDR3 contains 14 residues. Looked up from germline, CDR1 is KGHSH and CDR2 is LQKENI. CDR3 sequence reads: CASSSPDRVSEQYF. The CDR3 DNA sequence: TGTGCCAGCTCATCCCCGGACAGGGTGAGTGAGCAGTACTTC.

The V gene is TRBV25-1, the J gene TRBJ2-3; 15 bases fit TRBD2. The V gene end was trimmed by 10 bases and the J gene end by 2 bases; junction bases not matched to a gene: 10. Germline V gene sequence: CDR1 MGHDK, CDR2 SYGVNS. The CDR3 runs to 17 residues. The CDR3, as DNA: TGTGCCACCATGGGACTAGCGGGAGGCCCAGACACAGATACGCAGTATTTT. Amino acid sequence: CATMGLAGGPDTDTQYF.

The J gene is TRBJ2-1, the V gene TRBV10-2; 8 nucleotides line up with TRBD2. There are 15 residues in the CDR3. J was trimmed by 6 bases and V by 8 bases; bases with no gene match: 12. Germline CDR1 reads WSHSY; CDR2 reads SAAADI. CDR3 loop: CASESTSESGNEQFF. CDR3 bases: TGCGCCAGCGAGTCGACTAGCGAGTCTGGCAATGAGCAGTTCTTC.

This chain uses TRBV13 with TRBJ2-1; TRBD2 agrees at 8 bases. The germline CDR1 and CDR2 sequences are PRHDT and FYEKMQ (reference sequence). This CDR3 comprises 15 residues. The ends lost 4 bases at V and 9 bases at J; junction bases unmatched: 11. CDR3 in amino acids: CASSSRGTSLGEQFF. The CDR3 coding sequence is TGTGCCAGCAGCTCGCGGGGGACTAGTTTGGGTGAGCAGTTCTTC. Full variable domain (remainder filled in from reference TRBV13 and TRBJ2-1): AAGVIQSPRHLIKEKRETATLKCYPIPRHDTVYWYQQGPGQDPQFLISFYEKMQSDKGSIPDRFSAQQFSDYHSELNMSSLELGDSALYFCASSSRGTSLGEQFFGPGTRLTVL.

This chain uses TRBV4-1 with TRBJ1-2; maybe TRBD1 (5 bases). Per germline, CDR1 MGHRA and CDR2 YSYEKL. There are 14 residues in the CDR3. Trimming shortened V by 1 base and J by 4 bases, and 10 bases separated the two germline ends. The CDR3 reads CASSQGATGYGYTF. CDR3 nucleotides: TGCGCCAGCAGCCAAGGGGCAACAGGCTATGGCTACACCTTC.

This clone showed up just a few times. The gene calls are TRBV9 and TRBJ1-2, with no clear D. CDR3 length: 15 amino acids. V lost 0 bases and J lost 4, with 13 bases in between. From germline, CDR1 is SGDLS and CDR2 YYNGEE. CDR3 region: CASSVATLDSYGYTF. The CDR3 nucleotides are TGTGCCAGCAGCGTAGCTACTTTGGATAGCTATGGCTACACCTTC.

J is TRBJ1-5 and V is TRBV6-5; perhaps TRBD1 as D (5 bases). This CDR3 has 15 amino acids. The germline V gene encodes CDR1 MNHEY and CDR2 SVGAGI. The V end lost 6 bases, the J end lost 3 bases, and 15 bases lay between the germline ends. For the CDR3, the DNA is TGTGCCAGCAGGCGGACCGTGGGGGACAATCAGCCCCAGCATTTT. This gives the protein CASRRTVGDNQPQHF.

The chain employs TRBV5-1 and TRBJ2-7; a weak D match, TRBD2 (5 bases). The V gene lost 0 bases and the J gene lost 2 bases, with 12 bases spanning the gap. This CDR3 contains 15 residues. CDR1 is SGHRS and CDR2 is YFSETQ in the germline V gene. The CDR3 is CASSLESGKTYEQYF. The CDR3 DNA sequence: TGCGCCAGCAGCTTGGAATCGGGGAAGACCTACGAGCAGTACTTC. The full variable domain, in which reference TRBV5-1 and TRBJ2-7 provide the parts outside the CDR3, is KAGVTQTPRYLIKTRGQQVTLSCSPISGHRSVSWYQQTPGQGLQFLFEYFSETQRNKGNFPGRFSGRQFSNSRSEMNVSTLELGDSALYLCASSLESGKTYEQYFGPGTRLTVT.

The chain is built from TRBV10-1 and TRBJ2-1; D may be TRBD2 (6 bases). In germline, CDR1 is WNHNN, CDR2 SYGVQD (reference sequence). The CDR3 is made up of 16 amino acids. With 3 bases removed from V and 6 bases from J, the gap between germline ends came to 18 bases. The chain's CDR3 is CASSDPKGMGGNEQFF. CDR3 in DNA: TGCGCCAGCAGTGATCCGAAGGGGATGGGGGGCAATGAGCAGTTCTTC.

V and J are TRBV2 and TRBJ1-6; unclear D gene. Trimming cost V 5 bases and J 0 bases, with 14 bases left between them. Germline V CDR1 and CDR2: SNHLY, FYNNEI. The CDR3 loop spans 17 amino acids. CDR3 bases: TGTGCCAGCAGTCCAGACATGCCGAGCTCCTATAATTCACCCCTCCACTTT. Translation gives CASSPDMPSSYNSPLHF. Complete variable domain (other parts from reference TRBV2 and TRBJ1-6): EPEVTQTPSHQVTQMGQEVILRCVPISNHLYFYWYRQILGQKVEFLVSFYNNEISEKSEIFDDQFSVERPDGSNFTLKIRSTKLEDSAMYFCASSPDMPSSYNSPLHFGNGTRLTVT.

The chain recombines TRBV6-5 with TRBJ2-5, with TRBD1 matching 8 bases. Germline CDR1 and CDR2: MNHEY and SVGAGI. The CDR3 loop spans 14 amino acids. Trimming removed 5 bases from V and 4 bases from J; junction bases left unmatched: 6. In DNA, the CDR3 is TGTGCCAGCAGTAATACAGGGGGGCGAGAGACCCAGTACTTC. It yields the protein CASSNTGGRETQYF.

This clone was counted between two and nine times. The chain uses TRBV7-6 and TRBJ1-4; 12 bases map to TRBD1. The germline CDR1 and CDR2 sequences are SGHVS and FNYEAQ. This CDR3 is built from 17 residues. Trimming at V came to 5 bases and at J to 1 base, leaving 5 bases not matched to a gene. CDR3 sequence (DNA): TGTGCCAGCAGCCCGGGGACAGGGGGCTTAACTAATGAAAAACTGTTTTTT. The encoded protein is CASSPGTGGLTNEKLFF.

In its sample, this clone was seen a few times. The rearrangement uses TRBV7-6 and TRBJ2-7; D uncertain. Germline assignment: CDR1 SGHVS and CDR2 FNYEAQ. V lost 2 bases to trimming and J lost 1 base, with 9 bases between them. This CDR3 has 14 residues. In DNA, the CDR3 is TGTGCCAGCAGCTTACTGGACGGATCCTACGAGCAGTACTTC. Its translation is CASSLLDGSYEQYF.

This rearrangement joins TRBV6-1 to TRBJ2-6, with a possible D match to TRBD1 (6 bases). The CDR3 totals 18 residues. V was cut by 0 bases and J by 7 bases, with 19 bases left in between. Germline V lookup: CDR1 MNHNS, CDR2 SASEGT. CDR3 DNA sequence: TGTGCCAGCAGTGAAGCGACGAGGGTGACAGGCACTGCCAACGTCCTGACTTTC. Protein product: CASSEATRVTGTANVLTF.